This T cell receptor beta chain was documented in a study of vaccination and CD4 T cells after COVID-19. Study context: Cells were stimulated with overlapping spike peptide pools from SARS-CoV-2, HCoV-NL63, HCoV-OC43 and HCoV-229E.

The study sequenced cultured CD4+ T cell DNA using the Oncomine TCR Beta short-read assay. TCRdb processed the PCR reads anew with MiXCR; each CDR3 protein has one entry. The sample holds about 15,000 distinct CDR3 sequences, 50% to 55% seen once. Treatment meaning: roughly nine-day PBMC culture with coronavirus spike peptide pools or control peptides (ViraFEST assay). CDR3 length: 16 amino acids. J gave up 0 bases and V 4 bases, and 2 bases lay outside the gene matches. Germline loops: CDR1 KGHDR, CDR2 SFDVKD. There are a few counts of this clonotype. Its matching antigen is unknown. The rearrangement uses TRBV24-1 and TRBJ2-3; TRBD2 agrees at 11 bases. The receptor's source is a human donor who had recovered from COVID-19. The sequencing sample was made of CD4+ T cells from blood, cultured in vitro. CDR3 bases: TGTGCCACCAGTGACGGACTAGCGGGTAGCACAGATACGCAGTATTTT. It specifies CATSDGLAGSTDTQYF.